A single sample gave rise to the 31 T cell receptor beta chains below, sequenced in a study of T cell responses to AZD1222 COVID-19 vaccine. The assay was immunoSEQ multiplex PCR, and TCRdb's table has in-frame clones only and misses some. The data contain around 80,000 clones, 70% to 90% of them singletons. The sample consisted of peripheral blood, taken on day 0 of AZD1222 vaccination. Every receptor here comes from an adult in good health.

The chain joins TRBV5-1 to TRBJ1-1; D possibly corresponds to TRBD1 (5 bases). The V gene lost 3 bases and the J gene lost 4 bases, with 13 bases spanning the gap. In germline, CDR1 is SGHRS, CDR2 YFSETQ. CDR3 length: 14 residues. DNA of the CDR3: TGCGCCAGCAGCTCTCAGGGAAGTGGCACTGAAGCTTTCTTT. Encoded protein: CASSSQGSGTEAFF.

The chain employs TRBV20-1 and TRBJ2-3, with D uncertain. CDR1 and CDR2 (germline): DFQATT, SNEGSKA (reference sequence). Deletions cut 5 bases from V and 3 bases from J, with 6 bases between. This CDR3 contains 11 residues. The CDR3 loop reads CSAHRTDTQYF. CDR3 nucleotide sequence: TGCAGTGCTCACCGGACAGATACGCAGTATTTT.

This clone is a singleton in its sample. The V gene is TRBV7-9, the J gene TRBJ1-6, with unresolved D. The CDR3 is made up of 13 amino acids. Germline-derived CDR1 and CDR2 are SEHNR and FQNEAQ (reference sequence). V gave up 1 base and J gave up 10 bases, with 8 bases separating them. Here the CDR3 reads CASSLVLESPLHF. In DNA form, the CDR3 reads TGTGCCAGCAGCTTAGTGTTGGAATCACCCCTCCACTTT.

In DNA, the CDR3 is TGTGCCAGCAGCTCAGGACAGGGGCCCACCGATGGCTACACCTTC. It specifies CASSSGQGPTDGYTF. The gene calls are TRBV6-5 and TRBJ1-2; 9 bases match TRBD1. The CDR3 covers 15 residues. J gave up 6 bases and V 6 bases, and 11 bases lay outside the gene matches. In germline, CDR1 is MNHEY, CDR2 SVGAGI.

The chain combines TRBV7-9 with TRBJ2-3, with TRBD2 matching over 14 bases. Trimming removed 7 bases from V and 1 base from J; junction bases left unmatched: 4. The germline V gene encodes CDR1 SEHNR and CDR2 FQNEAQ (reference sequence). The CDR3 length is 16 residues. The CDR3 DNA follows: TGTGCCAGCACGACTAGCGGGGGGGCCGGCACAGATACGCAGTATTTT. Amino acid sequence: CASTTSGGAGTDTQYF.

The CDR3 protein is CASGLFAPARTGVTEAFF. Here the CDR3 DNA reads TGTGCCAGCGGATTGTTTGCCCCAGCCCGGACAGGGGTCACTGAAGCTTTCTTT. The rearrangement uses TRBV28 and TRBJ1-1; 9 bases match TRBD1. The CDR3 covers 18 residues. J was trimmed by 4 bases and V by 8 bases; bases with no gene match: 20. CDR1 MDHEN and CDR2 SYDVKM come from the germline V gene.

The J gene is TRBJ1-6, the V gene TRBV19; unclear D gene. CDR1 and CDR2 from the germline V gene are LNHDA and SQIVND (reference sequence). This CDR3 has 15 residues. V gave up 3 bases and J gave up 5 bases, with 11 bases separating them. CDR3 bases: TGTGCCAGTAGTATTGTGGGTCTCGATAATTCACCCCTCCACTTT. Its protein product is CASSIVGLDNSPLHF.

The chain combines TRBV19 with TRBJ1-5; TRBD1 matches at 7 bases. Germline CDR1 and CDR2: LNHDA and SQIVND (reference sequence). The V segment lost 4 bases and the J segment 2 bases; nucleotides outside the gene matches: 5. This CDR3 has 15 residues. The CDR3 DNA reads as TGTGCCAGTAGTACCGCCAGGGGGGGCAATCAGCCCCAGCATTTT. Protein product: CASSTARGGNQPQHF.

The chain combines TRBV7-9 with TRBJ2-2; D may be TRBD2 (6 bases). Germline assignment: CDR1 SEHNR and CDR2 FQNEAQ (reference sequence). The V and J ends lost 0 bases and 0 bases respectively, with 8 bases between them. The CDR3 spans 16 residues. The CDR3 spells CASSLAGRTNTGELFF. The CDR3 region has the DNA TGTGCCAGCAGCTTAGCCGGGAGAACGAACACCGGGGAGCTGTTTTTT. Variable domain in full (rest from reference TRBV7-9 and TRBJ2-2): DTGVSQNPRHKITKRGQNVTFRCDPISEHNRLYWYRQTLGQGPEFLTYFQNEAQLEKSRLLSDRFSAERPKGSFSTLEIQRTEQGDSAMYLCASSLAGRTNTGELFFGEGSRLTVL.

This clone was observed a few times. The chain joins TRBV5-4 to TRBJ1-2; D perhaps matches TRBD1 (6 bases). The ends were cut back, 4 bases at V and 8 bases at J, with 18 bases in the middle. Per the germline V gene, CDR1 is SGHNT and CDR2 is YYREEE (reference sequence). The CDR3 loop spans 14 amino acids. The DNA of the CDR3 is TGTGCCAGCAGCCCTGGAACCAGGGGCAGGGGCTACACCTTC. This sequence encodes CASSPGTRGRGYTF.

V gene TRBV7-9 combines with J gene TRBJ2-5; D is uncertain. Germline-derived CDR1 and CDR2 are SEHNR and FQNEAQ (reference sequence). Between the trimmed V and J ends, which lost 6 bases and 1 base, there was a span of 12 bases. This CDR3 has 14 residues. CDR3 sequence: CASSSQATQETQYF. The CDR3 DNA reads as TGTGCCAGCAGTTCGCAGGCCACCCAAGAGACCCAGTACTTC.

The genes are TRBV2 and TRBJ2-7; D unclear. In germline, CDR1 is SNHLY, CDR2 FYNNEI. Trimming stripped 5 bases from V and 4 bases from J, with 15 bases between. The CDR3 has 14 residues. The CDR3 is CASSYGRYGYEQYF. DNA for the CDR3: TGTGCCAGCAGTTACGGACGCTACGGGTACGAGCAGTACTTC.

The rearrangement uses TRBV12-3 or TRBV12-4 and TRBJ1-5, with D unclear. This CDR3 contains 12 residues. V lost 5 bases and J 1 base, leaving 3 bases between the germline ends. The CDR3 protein is CASSQSNQPQHF. The CDR3 DNA reads TGTGCCAGCAGTCAGAGCAATCAGCCCCAGCATTTT.

The chain is built from TRBV5-1 and TRBJ1-4; possible D gene TRBD1, 6 bases. The ends were cut back, 4 bases at V and 8 bases at J, with 18 bases in the middle. This CDR3 contains 15 residues. Germline V gives CDR1 SGHRS, CDR2 YFSETQ. DNA for the CDR3: TGCGCCAGCAGCCTACAGGGCCACGATGGGGAAAAACTGTTTTTT. Protein sequence: CASSLQGHDGEKLFF. The full variable domain, with the rest looked up from reference TRBV5-1 and TRBJ1-4, is KAGVTQTPRYLIKTRGQQVTLSCSPISGHRSVSWYQQTPGQGLQFLFEYFSETQRNKGNFPGRFSGRQFSNSRSEMNVSTLELGDSALYLCASSLQGHDGEKLFFGSGTQLSVL.

The rearrangement links TRBV19 to TRBJ2-2; no reliable D call. The CDR3 totals 15 residues. The V end was cut by 0 bases, the J end by 3 bases, with 8 bases between. The germline V gene encodes CDR1 LNHDA and CDR2 SQIVND (reference sequence). CDR3 coding DNA: TGTGCCAGTAGTATAGATTCGGCGGACACCGGGGAGCTGTTTTTT. This encodes CASSIDSADTGELFF.

The chain joins TRBV6-5 to TRBJ2-7, with D hard to call. V dropped 8 bases and J dropped 3 bases, with 14 bases sitting between them. The CDR3 loop spans 13 amino acids. Germline-derived CDR1 and CDR2 are MNHEY and SVGAGI. DNA for the CDR3: TGTGCCAGCTCCATCGCATCAGGCTACGAGCAGTACTTC. Its protein product is CASSIASGYEQYF.

V is TRBV12-5 and J is TRBJ2-5, with D possibly matching TRBD1 (5 bases). This CDR3 contains 15 residues. V lost 1 base, J lost 3 bases, and 12 bases lay in between. Germline V gene sequence: CDR1 LGHNT, CDR2 FRNRAP. CDR3 bases: TGTGCTAGTGGTTTGGCCACGACAGTCGAAGAGACCCAGTACTTC. Translating gives CASGLATTVEETQYF.

J is TRBJ2-2 and V is TRBV4-1; either TRBD1 or TRBD2 may supply D (6 bases each). Trimming removed 0 bases from V and 3 bases from J, with 14 bases in between. The CDR3 contains 17 residues. CDR1 and CDR2 from the germline V gene are MGHRA and YSYEKL. CDR3 sequence reads: CASSQDRMGGDTGELFF. Here the CDR3 DNA reads TGCGCCAGCAGCCAAGATAGGATGGGGGGCGACACCGGGGAGCTGTTTTTT.

The genes are TRBV5-1 and TRBJ1-1; D not resolved. The germline gives CDR1 SGHRS, CDR2 YFSETQ. V was pared by 4 bases and J by 7 bases, with 11 bases between. The CDR3 length is 12 residues. The CDR3 loop reads CASSDHPGEAFF. In DNA, the CDR3 is TGCGCCAGCAGCGATCACCCAGGTGAAGCTTTCTTT.

The genes are TRBV5-1 and TRBJ2-1; TRBD2 matches 10 bases. V lost 0 bases and J lost 7; bases outside the gene matches: 7. Germline CDR1 SGHRS, CDR2 YFSETQ. The CDR3 consists of 16 residues. The CDR3 coding sequence is TGCGCCAGCAGCTTGGAAGCGGGGGGGCTTAAGAATGAGCAGTTCTTC. This codes for CASSLEAGGLKNEQFF.

The rearrangement joins TRBV10-3 to TRBJ1-1; 11 nucleotides match TRBD1. The CDR3 is 17 residues long. Losses at the gene ends were 4 bases for V and 0 bases for J; bases not matched to a gene: 7. Per germline, CDR1 ENHRY and CDR2 SYGVKD. CDR3 region: CAISGGTGGLMNTEAFF. For the CDR3, the DNA is TGTGCCATCAGTGGGGGGACAGGGGGATTAATGAACACTGAAGCTTTCTTT.

V gene TRBV11-3 combines with J gene TRBJ2-3; D might be TRBD2 (6 bases). Per the germline V gene, CDR1 is SGHNT and CDR2 is YENEEA. V shed 3 bases and J shed 0 bases, with 7 bases lying between them. CDR3 length equals 14 residues. The CDR3 coding sequence is TGTGCCAGCAGCTTGGGGACTAGCACAGATACGCAGTATTTT. Protein sequence: CASSLGTSTDTQYF.

The chain links TRBV4-1 to TRBJ2-2, with a tentative D call TRBD1 (6 bases). The CDR3 length is 15 residues. The germline CDR1 and CDR2 sequences are MGHRA and YSYEKL. V was cut by 2 bases and J by 6 bases, with 13 bases left in between. The CDR3 region has the DNA TGCGCCAGCAGCCAAATACAGGGCCAACCCGGGGAGCTGTTTTTT. It is translated as CASSQIQGQPGELFF.

This chain uses TRBV19 with TRBJ2-1; TRBD2 matches 14 bases. The CDR3 spans 16 residues. In germline, CDR1 is LNHDA, CDR2 SQIVND (reference sequence). With V trimmed by 5 bases and J by 5 bases, 5 bases remained unmatched. The CDR3 region is CASSGTSGSVNNEQFF. Written as DNA, the CDR3 is TGTGCCAGTAGTGGGACTAGCGGGAGTGTCAACAATGAGCAGTTCTTC.

The genes are TRBV7-9 and TRBJ1-5; 7 bases are a match to TRBD1. With V trimmed by 8 bases and J by 4 bases, 11 bases remained unmatched. CDR3 length equals 15 residues. Germline CDR1 reads SEHNR; CDR2 reads FQNEAQ (reference sequence). The CDR3, as DNA: TGTGCCAGCTATCCGCGGAGGGGACAGAATCAGCCCCAGCATTTT. Its translation: CASYPRRGQNQPQHF. Filled out from reference TRBV7-9 and TRBJ1-5, the complete variable domain reads DTGVSQNPRHKITKRGQNVTFRCDPISEHNRLYWYRQTLGQGPEFLTYFQNEAQLEKSRLLSDRFSAERPKGSFSTLEIQRTEQGDSAMYLCASYPRRGQNQPQHFGDGTRLSIL.

This clone was observed a single time. The chain is built from TRBV9 and TRBJ1-4; 7 bases match TRBD1. Germline lookup yields CDR1 SGDLS and CDR2 YYNGEE. The CDR3 is 15 residues long. After removal of 3 bases from V and 3 bases from J, the junction contained 5 bases not matched to a gene. The CDR3 reads CASSEAGTANEKLFF. For the CDR3, the DNA is TGTGCCAGCAGCGAGGCCGGGACAGCTAATGAAAAACTGTTTTTT. The complete variable domain, with remaining parts taken from reference TRBV9 and TRBJ1-4, reads DSGVTQTPKHLITATGQRVTLRCSPRSGDLSVYWYQQSLDQGLQFLIQYYNGEERAKGNILERFSAQQFPDLHSELNLSSLELGDSALYFCASSEAGTANEKLFFGSGTQLSVL.

The rearrangement links TRBV4-1 to TRBJ1-1; TRBD1 matches 9 bases. This CDR3 is built from 15 residues. Trimming at V came to 3 bases and at J to 0 bases, leaving 2 bases not matched to a gene. CDR1 is MGHRA and CDR2 is YSYEKL in the germline V gene. CDR3 residues: CASSQDRGLNTEAFF. In DNA form, the CDR3 reads TGCGCCAGCAGCCAGGACAGGGGCTTGAACACTGAAGCTTTCTTT.

The chain links TRBV10-3 to TRBJ2-2; 12 positions match TRBD2. Unmatched junction bases numbered 2, after V lost 6 bases and J lost 6 bases. This CDR3 has 14 amino acids. The V gene's germline CDR1 is ENHRY and CDR2 SYGVKD. Here the CDR3 DNA reads TGTGCCATCAGCCGACTAGCGGGGGCCGGGGAGCTGTTTTTT. This translates into CAISRLAGAGELFF.

This clone was recorded only once. The genes are TRBV5-4 and TRBJ1-1, with D hard to call. The CDR3 sequence is 12 residues long. Germline CDR1 reads SGHNT; CDR2 reads YYREEE (reference sequence). Between the trimmed V and J ends, which lost 1 base and 1 base, there was a span of 2 bases. The CDR3: CASSLKNTEAFF. Here the CDR3 DNA reads TGTGCCAGCAGCTTGAAGAACACTGAAGCTTTCTTT. The full variable domain, with the rest looked up from reference TRBV5-4 and TRBJ1-1, is ETGVTQSPTHLIKTRGQQVTLRCSSQSGHNTVSWYQQALGQGPQFIFQYYREEENGRGNFPPRFSGLQFPNYSSELNVNALELDDSALYLCASSLKNTEAFFGQGTRLTVV.

V is TRBV7-8 and J is TRBJ1-2; D unclear. The CDR3 has 13 residues. Germline values: CDR1 SGHVS, CDR2 FQNEAQ. Trimming cost V 0 bases and J 3 bases, with 5 bases left between them. This CDR3 is CASSLAIDYGYTF. CDR3 nucleotides: TGTGCCAGCAGCTTAGCGATCGACTATGGCTACACCTTC.

The chain combines TRBV14 with TRBJ2-2, with 7 nucleotides matching TRBD1. The CDR3 has 15 residues. V was clipped by 4 bases and J by 4 bases; unmatched bases: 6. CDR1 SGHDN and CDR2 FVKESK come from the germline V gene. The DNA of the CDR3 is TGTGCCAGCAGCCCCTTTAGGGGGCCCACCGGGGAGCTGTTTTTT. It specifies CASSPFRGPTGELFF.